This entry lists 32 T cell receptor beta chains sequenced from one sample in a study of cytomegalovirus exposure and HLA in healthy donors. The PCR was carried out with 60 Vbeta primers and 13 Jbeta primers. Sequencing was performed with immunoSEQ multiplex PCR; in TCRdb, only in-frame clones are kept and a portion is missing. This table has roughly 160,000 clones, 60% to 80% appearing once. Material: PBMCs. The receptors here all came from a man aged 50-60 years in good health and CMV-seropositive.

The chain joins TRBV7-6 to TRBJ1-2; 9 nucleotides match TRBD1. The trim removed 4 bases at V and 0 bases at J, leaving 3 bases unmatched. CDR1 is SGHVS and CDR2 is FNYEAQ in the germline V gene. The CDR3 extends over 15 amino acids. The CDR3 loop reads CASSSGQGPNYGYTF. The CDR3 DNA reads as TGTGCCAGCAGCTCGGGACAGGGCCCTAACTATGGCTACACCTTC.

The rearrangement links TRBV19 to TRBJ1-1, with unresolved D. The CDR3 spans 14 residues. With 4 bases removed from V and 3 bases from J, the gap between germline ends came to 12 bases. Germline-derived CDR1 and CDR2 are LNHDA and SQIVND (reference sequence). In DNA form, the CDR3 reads TGTGCCAGTAGTACAGGTCTCGGGGACACTGAAGCTTTCTTT. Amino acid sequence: CASSTGLGDTEAFF.

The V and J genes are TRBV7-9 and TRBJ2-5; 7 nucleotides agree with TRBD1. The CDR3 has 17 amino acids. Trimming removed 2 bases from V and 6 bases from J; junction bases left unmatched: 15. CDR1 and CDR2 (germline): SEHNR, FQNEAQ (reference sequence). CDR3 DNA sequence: TGTGCCAGCAGCTTATCCTTCCGGGACAGTGATTTTAAGACCCAGTACTTC. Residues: CASSLSFRDSDFKTQYF.

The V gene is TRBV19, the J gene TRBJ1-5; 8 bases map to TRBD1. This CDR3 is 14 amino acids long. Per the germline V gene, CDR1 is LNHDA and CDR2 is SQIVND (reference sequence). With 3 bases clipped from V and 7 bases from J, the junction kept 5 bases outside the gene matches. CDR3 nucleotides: TGTGCCAGTAGTATCAGCAGGGGGCAGCAGCCCCAGCATTTT. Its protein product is CASSISRGQQPQHF.

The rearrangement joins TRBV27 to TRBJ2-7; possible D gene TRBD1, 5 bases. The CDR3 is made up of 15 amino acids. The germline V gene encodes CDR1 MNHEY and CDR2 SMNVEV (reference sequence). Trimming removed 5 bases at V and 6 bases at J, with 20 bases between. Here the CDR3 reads CASSPLTDKASEQYF. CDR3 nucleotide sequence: TGTGCCAGCAGTCCATTGACAGACAAAGCGAGCGAGCAGTACTTC.

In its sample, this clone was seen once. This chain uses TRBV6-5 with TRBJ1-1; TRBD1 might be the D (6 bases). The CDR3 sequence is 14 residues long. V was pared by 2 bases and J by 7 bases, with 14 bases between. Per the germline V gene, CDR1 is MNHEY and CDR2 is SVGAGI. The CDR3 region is CASSYRQGRGEAFF. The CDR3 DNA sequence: TGTGCCAGCAGTTACAGGCAGGGGAGAGGTGAAGCTTTCTTT.

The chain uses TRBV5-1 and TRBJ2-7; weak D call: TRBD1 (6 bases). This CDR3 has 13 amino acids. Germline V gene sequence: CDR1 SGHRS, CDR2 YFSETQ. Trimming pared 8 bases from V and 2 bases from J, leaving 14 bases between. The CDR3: CASGSQGTYEQYF. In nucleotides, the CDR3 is TGCGCCAGTGGCAGTCAGGGGACCTACGAGCAGTACTTC.

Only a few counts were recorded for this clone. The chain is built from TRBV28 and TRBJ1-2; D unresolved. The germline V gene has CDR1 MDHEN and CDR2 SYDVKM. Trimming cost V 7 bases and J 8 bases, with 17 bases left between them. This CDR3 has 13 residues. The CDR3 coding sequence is TGTGCCAGCACCACCATTCCGAGGGAAGGCTACACCTTC. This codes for CASTTIPREGYTF.

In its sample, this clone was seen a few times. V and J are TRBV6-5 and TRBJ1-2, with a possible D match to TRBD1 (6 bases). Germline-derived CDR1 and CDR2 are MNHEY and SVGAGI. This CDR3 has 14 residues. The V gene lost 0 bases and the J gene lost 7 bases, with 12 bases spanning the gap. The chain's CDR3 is CASSYSIRGSGYTF. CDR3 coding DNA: TGTGCCAGCAGTTACTCGATCAGGGGAAGTGGCTACACCTTC.

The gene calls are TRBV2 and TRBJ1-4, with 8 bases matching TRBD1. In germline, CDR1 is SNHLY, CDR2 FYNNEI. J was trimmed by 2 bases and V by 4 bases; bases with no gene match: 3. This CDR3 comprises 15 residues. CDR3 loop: CASSVYRGTNEKLFF. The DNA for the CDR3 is TGTGCCAGCAGTGTATACAGGGGGACTAATGAAAAACTGTTTTTT.

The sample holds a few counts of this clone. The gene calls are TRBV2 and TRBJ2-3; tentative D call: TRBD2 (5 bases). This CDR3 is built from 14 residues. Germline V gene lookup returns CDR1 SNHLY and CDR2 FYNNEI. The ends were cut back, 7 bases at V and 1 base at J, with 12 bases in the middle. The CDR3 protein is CASKARDRTDTQYF. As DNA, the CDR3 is TGTGCCAGCAAAGCGAGGGATCGCACAGATACGCAGTATTTT. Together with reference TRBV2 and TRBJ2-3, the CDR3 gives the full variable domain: EPEVTQTPSHQVTQMGQEVILRCVPISNHLYFYWYRQILGQKVEFLVSFYNNEISEKSEIFDDQFSVERPDGSNFTLKIRSTKLEDSAMYFCASKARDRTDTQYFGPGTRLTVL.

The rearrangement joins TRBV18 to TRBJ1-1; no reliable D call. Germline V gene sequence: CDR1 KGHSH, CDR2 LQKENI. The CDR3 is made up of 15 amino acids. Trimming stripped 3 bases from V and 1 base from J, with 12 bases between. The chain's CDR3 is CASSPSVRGNTEAFF. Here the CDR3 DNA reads TGTGCCAGCTCACCGTCGGTCCGTGGGAACACTGAAGCTTTCTTT.

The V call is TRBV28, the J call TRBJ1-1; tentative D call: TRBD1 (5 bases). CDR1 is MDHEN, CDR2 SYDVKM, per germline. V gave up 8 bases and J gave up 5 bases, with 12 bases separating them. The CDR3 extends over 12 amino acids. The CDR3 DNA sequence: TGTGCCAGCGCGACCCGGGGGACTGAAGCTTTCTTT. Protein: CASATRGTEAFF.

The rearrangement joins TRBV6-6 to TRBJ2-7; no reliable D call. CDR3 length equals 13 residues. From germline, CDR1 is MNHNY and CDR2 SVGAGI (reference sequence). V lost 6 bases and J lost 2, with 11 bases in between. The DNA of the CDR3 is TGTGCCAGCAGCCCTGACAACACCTACGAGCAGTACGTC. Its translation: CASSPDNTYEQYV.

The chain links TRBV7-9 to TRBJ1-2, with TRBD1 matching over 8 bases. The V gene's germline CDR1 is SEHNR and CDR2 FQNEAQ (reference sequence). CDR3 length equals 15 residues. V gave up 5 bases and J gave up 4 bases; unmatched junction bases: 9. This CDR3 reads CASSRRQGRVYGYTF. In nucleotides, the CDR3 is TGTGCCAGCAGCCGAAGACAGGGGAGGGTCTATGGCTACACCTTC. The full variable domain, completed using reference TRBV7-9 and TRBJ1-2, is DTGVSQNPRHKITKRGQNVTFRCDPISEHNRLYWYRQTLGQGPEFLTYFQNEAQLEKSRLLSDRFSAERPKGSFSTLEIQRTEQGDSAMYLCASSRRQGRVYGYTFGSGTRLTVV.

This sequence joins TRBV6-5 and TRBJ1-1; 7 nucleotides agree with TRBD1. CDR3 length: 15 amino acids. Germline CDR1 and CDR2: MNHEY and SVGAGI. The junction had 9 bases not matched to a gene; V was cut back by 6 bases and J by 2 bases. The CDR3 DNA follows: TGTGCCAGCAGATCCCACCGGGACAGTAACACTGAAGCTTTCTTT. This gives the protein CASRSHRDSNTEAFF.

The CDR3 bases are TGTGCCAGCAGCTTAGGGCGGACTAGCTTCGACAATGAGCAGTTCTTC. Its protein product is CASSLGRTSFDNEQFF. V and J are TRBV7-2 and TRBJ2-1; 8 bases are a match to TRBD2. With 1 base clipped from V and 5 bases from J, the junction kept 7 bases outside the gene matches. Germline V CDR1 and CDR2: SGHTA, FQGNSA. The CDR3 runs to 16 residues.

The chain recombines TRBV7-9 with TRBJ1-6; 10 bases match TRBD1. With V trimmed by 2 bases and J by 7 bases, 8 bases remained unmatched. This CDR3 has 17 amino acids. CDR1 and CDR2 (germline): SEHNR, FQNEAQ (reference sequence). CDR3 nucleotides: TGTGCCAGCAGCTTATCTCTCCGACAGGGGGCCAATTCACCCCTCCACTTT. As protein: CASSLSLRQGANSPLHF.

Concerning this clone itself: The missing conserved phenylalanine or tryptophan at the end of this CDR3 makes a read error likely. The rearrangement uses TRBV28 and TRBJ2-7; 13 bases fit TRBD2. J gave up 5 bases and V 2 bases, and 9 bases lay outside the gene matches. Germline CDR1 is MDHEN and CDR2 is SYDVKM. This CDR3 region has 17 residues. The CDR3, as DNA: TGTGCCAGCAGTTTAGGACTAGCGGGGGCCTTTCGGGACGAGCAGTACCTC. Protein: CASSLGLAGAFRDEQYL.

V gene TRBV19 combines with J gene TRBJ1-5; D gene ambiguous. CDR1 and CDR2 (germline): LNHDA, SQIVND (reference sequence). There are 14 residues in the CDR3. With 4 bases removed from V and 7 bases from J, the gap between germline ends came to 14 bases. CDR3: CASSTRIGGQPQHF. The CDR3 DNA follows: TGTGCCAGTAGTACGCGGATAGGAGGCCAGCCCCAGCATTTT.

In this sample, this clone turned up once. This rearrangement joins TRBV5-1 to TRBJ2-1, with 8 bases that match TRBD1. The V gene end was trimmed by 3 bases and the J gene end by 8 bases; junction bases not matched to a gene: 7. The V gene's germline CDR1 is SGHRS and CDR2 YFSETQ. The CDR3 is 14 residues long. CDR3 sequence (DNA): TGCGCCAGCAGCTGGGCAGGGGGCCTTGATGAGCAGTTCTTC. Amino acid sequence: CASSWAGGLDEQFF.

CDR3 amino acids: CAISDPGTSGGAFEQYV. Here the CDR3 DNA reads TGTGCCATCAGTGACCCCGGGACTAGCGGGGGGGCCTTTGAGCAGTACGTC. V gene TRBV10-3 combines with J gene TRBJ2-7; the match to TRBD2 covers 16 bases. The CDR3 runs to 17 residues. V lost 3 bases, J lost 7 bases, and 9 bases stayed unmatched. From germline, CDR1 is ENHRY and CDR2 SYGVKD.

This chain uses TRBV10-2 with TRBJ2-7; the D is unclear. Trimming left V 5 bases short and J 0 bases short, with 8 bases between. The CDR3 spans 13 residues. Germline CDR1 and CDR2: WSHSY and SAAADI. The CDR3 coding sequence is TGCGCCAGCAGTCCCGTACTCTCCTACGAGCAGTACTTC. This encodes CASSPVLSYEQYF.

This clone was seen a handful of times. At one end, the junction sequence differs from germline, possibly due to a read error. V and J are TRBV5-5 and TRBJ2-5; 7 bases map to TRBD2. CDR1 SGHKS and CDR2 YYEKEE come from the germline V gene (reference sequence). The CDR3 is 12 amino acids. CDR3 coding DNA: TGTGCGAGCAGGCGGGGGCAAGAGACCCAGTACTTC. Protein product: CASRRGQETQYF.

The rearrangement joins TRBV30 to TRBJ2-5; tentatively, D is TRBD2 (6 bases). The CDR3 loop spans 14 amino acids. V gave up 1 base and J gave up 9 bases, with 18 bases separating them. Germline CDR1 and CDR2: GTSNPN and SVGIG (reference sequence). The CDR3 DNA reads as TGTGCCTGGAGTGAAAGTGGTAGCGGTAGGTCCCAGTACTTC. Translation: CAWSESGSGRSQYF.

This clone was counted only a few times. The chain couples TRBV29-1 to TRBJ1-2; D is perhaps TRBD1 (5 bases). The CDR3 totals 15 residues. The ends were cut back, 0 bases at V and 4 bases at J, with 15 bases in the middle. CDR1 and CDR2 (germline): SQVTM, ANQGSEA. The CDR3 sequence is CSVEDRSRGSYGYTF. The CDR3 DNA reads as TGCAGCGTTGAAGATCGATCTAGGGGCAGCTATGGCTACACCTTC.

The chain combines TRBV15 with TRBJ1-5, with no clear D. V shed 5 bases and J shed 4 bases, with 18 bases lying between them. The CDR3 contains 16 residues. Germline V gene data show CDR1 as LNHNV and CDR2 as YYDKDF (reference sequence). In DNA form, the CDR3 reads TGTGCCACCAGCTCTCGCCGCGCGGGAGGTAATCAGCCCCAGCATTTT. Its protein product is CATSSRRAGGNQPQHF.

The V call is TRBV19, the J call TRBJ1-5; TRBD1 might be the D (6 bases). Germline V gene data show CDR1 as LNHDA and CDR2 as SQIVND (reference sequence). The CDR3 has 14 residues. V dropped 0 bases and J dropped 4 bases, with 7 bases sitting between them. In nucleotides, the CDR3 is TGTGCCAGTAGTATAGAAAGGGGGAATCAGCCCCAGCATTTT. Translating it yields CASSIERGNQPQHF.

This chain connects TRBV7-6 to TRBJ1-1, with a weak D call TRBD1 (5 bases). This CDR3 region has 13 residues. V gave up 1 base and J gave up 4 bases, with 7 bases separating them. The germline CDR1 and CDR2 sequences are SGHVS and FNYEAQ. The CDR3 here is CASSLGGVTEAFF. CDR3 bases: TGTGCCAGCAGCTTAGGGGGGGTCACTGAAGCTTTCTTT.

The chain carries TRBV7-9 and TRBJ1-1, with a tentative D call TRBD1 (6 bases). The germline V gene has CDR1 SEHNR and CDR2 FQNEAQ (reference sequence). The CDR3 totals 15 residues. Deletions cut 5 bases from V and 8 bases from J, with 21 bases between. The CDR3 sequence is CASSPYTGTRPEAFF. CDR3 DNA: TGTGCCAGCAGCCCCTATACCGGGACACGCCCAGAAGCTTTCTTT.

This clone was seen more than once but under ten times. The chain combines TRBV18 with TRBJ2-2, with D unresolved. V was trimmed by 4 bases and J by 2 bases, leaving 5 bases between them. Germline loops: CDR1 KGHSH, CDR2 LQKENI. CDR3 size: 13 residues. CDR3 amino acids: CASSRANTGELFF. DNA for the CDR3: TGTGCCAGCTCACGGGCCAACACCGGGGAGCTGTTTTTT.

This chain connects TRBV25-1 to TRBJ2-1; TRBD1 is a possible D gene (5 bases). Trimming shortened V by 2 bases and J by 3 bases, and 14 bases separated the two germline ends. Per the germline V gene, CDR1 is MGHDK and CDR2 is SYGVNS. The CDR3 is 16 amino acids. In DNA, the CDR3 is TGTGCCAGCAGTGAAAGTGGGGCAGGACGCTACAATGAGCAGTTCTTC. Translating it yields CASSESGAGRYNEQFF.